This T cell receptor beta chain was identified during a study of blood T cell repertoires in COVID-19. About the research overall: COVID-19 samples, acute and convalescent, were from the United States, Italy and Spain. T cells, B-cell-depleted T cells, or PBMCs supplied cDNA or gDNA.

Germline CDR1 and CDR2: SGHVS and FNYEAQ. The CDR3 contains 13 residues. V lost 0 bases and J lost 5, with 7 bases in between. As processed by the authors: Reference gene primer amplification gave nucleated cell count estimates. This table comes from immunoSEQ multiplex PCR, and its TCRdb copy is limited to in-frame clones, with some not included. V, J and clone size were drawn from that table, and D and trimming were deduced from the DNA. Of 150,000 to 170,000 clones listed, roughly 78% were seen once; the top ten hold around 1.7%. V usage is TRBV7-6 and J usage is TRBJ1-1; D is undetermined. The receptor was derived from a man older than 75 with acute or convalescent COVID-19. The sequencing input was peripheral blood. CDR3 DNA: TGTGCCAGCAGCTTAGCGGCGAGGACTGAAGCTTTCTTT. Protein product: CASSLAARTEAFF.